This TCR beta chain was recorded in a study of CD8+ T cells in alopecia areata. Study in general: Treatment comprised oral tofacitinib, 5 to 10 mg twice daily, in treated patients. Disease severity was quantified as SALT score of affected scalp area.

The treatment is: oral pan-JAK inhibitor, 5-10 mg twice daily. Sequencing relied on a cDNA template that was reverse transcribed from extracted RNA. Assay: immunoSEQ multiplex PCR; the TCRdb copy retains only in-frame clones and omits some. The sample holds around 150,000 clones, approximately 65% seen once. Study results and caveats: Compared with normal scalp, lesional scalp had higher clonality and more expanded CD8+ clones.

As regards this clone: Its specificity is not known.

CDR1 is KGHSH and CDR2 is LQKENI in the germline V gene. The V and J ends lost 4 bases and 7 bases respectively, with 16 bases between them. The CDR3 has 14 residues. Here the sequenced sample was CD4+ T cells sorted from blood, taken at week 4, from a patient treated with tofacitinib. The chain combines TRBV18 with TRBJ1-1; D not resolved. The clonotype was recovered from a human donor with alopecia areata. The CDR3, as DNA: TGTGCCAGCTCACTACCCCCGGGAACGGGTGAAGCTTTCTTT. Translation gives CASSLPPGTGEAFF.